The 32 T cell receptor beta chains given below trace back to one sample, sequenced in a study of cytomegalovirus exposure and HLA in healthy donors. Use of 60 Vbeta and 13 Jbeta primers characterized the PCR. Profiled with immunoSEQ multiplex PCR; TCRdb holds only in-frame clones, not every one. The sample includes tens of thousands of clones, around two thirds seen only once; the top ten take 3% to 4%. The specimen was PBMCs. The source is a man under 40 in good health and CMV-seronegative.

A note on this clone: Other DNA sequences within the sample encode an identical CDR3. The chain has TRBV30 and TRBJ1-2, with D possibly being TRBD1 (6 bases). Looked up from germline, CDR1 is GTSNPN and CDR2 is SVGIG (reference sequence). CDR3 length equals 11 residues. Between the trimmed V and J ends, which lost 2 bases and 7 bases, there was a span of 8 bases. The CDR3 nucleotides read TGTGCCTGGAGTACAGGGACTGGCTACACCTTC. Its protein product is CAWSTGTGYTF.

The J gene is TRBJ2-1, the V gene TRBV2; tentative D call: TRBD2 (6 bases). Per germline, CDR1 SNHLY and CDR2 FYNNEI. The CDR3 length is 12 residues. The germline V and J ends were trimmed by 2 bases and 10 bases, with 9 bases remaining between them. CDR3 protein: CASSELGGEQFF. CDR3 nucleotides: TGTGCCAGCAGTGAATTGGGAGGCGAGCAGTTCTTC. The full variable domain, its missing parts supplied by reference TRBV2 and TRBJ2-1, is EPEVTQTPSHQVTQMGQEVILRCVPISNHLYFYWYRQILGQKVEFLVSFYNNEISEKSEIFDDQFSVERPDGSNFTLKIRSTKLEDSAMYFCASSELGGEQFFGPGTRLTVL.

Points on this clone: Other DNA variants within this sample encode the same CDR3. The rearrangement joins TRBV18 to TRBJ2-7, with a weak D call TRBD1 (5 bases). Looked up from germline, CDR1 is KGHSH and CDR2 is LQKENI. V shed 0 bases and J shed 5 bases, with 11 bases lying between them. CDR3 length: 14 amino acids. The CDR3 coding sequence is TGTGCCAGCTCACCACCAGGCAGGGAAAACGAGCAGTACTTC. Translating it yields CASSPPGRENEQYF.

The CDR3 DNA follows: TGTGCCAGCAACGAGAGGGGGGGGCCTCGGGAGCAGTTCTTC. This translates into CASNERGGPREQFF. The chain employs TRBV6-6 and TRBJ2-1, with TRBD2 as a possible D gene (7 bases). The CDR3 extends over 14 amino acids. Trimming took off 7 bases at V and 10 bases at J, with 20 bases between the two ends. From germline, CDR1 is MNHNY and CDR2 SVGAGI (reference sequence).

The chain has TRBV7-9 and TRBJ1-5; 7 nucleotides agree with TRBD1. V was clipped by 5 bases and J by 1 base; unmatched bases: 2. The CDR3 sequence is 14 residues long. Per the germline V gene, CDR1 is SEHNR and CDR2 is FQNEAQ (reference sequence). The CDR3 DNA reads as TGTGCCAGCAGCCAGGGACAGAGCAATCAGCCCCAGCATTTT. Protein: CASSQGQSNQPQHF.

This clone was observed a handful of times. The chain is built from TRBV14 and TRBJ1-2; no reliable D call. This CDR3 is built from 15 residues. Germline CDR1 and CDR2: SGHDN and FVKESK. Trimming left V 0 bases short and J 7 bases short, with 15 bases between. The CDR3 here is CASSQDSRAGGGYTF. In DNA form, the CDR3 reads TGTGCCAGCAGCCAAGATTCGCGGGCAGGAGGTGGCTACACCTTC.

By share of the sample, this clone is medium-sized (0.01 to 0.1%). The J gene is TRBJ2-1, the V gene TRBV5-1, with D possibly being TRBD1 (6 bases). V lost 2 bases, J lost 5 bases, and 11 bases lay in between. CDR1 and CDR2 from the germline V gene are SGHRS and YFSETQ. The length of the CDR3 is 14 residues. CDR3 nucleotide sequence: TGCGCCAGCAGCTTTTGGACAGAACACAATGAGCAGTTCTTC. This encodes CASSFWTEHNEQFF.

The chain joins TRBV11-2 to TRBJ2-2, with 7 bases aligning to TRBD1. Germline loops: CDR1 SGHAT, CDR2 FQNNGV. The J segment lost 9 bases and the V segment lost 5 bases, leaving 12 bases of the junction unmatched. This CDR3 comprises 15 residues. CDR3 coding DNA: TGTGCCAGCAGCAAAACTAGGGGGCCTTTAAGGGAGCTGTTTTTT. Amino acid sequence: CASSKTRGPLRELFF.

This clone has just a few counts. The rearrangement links TRBV28 to TRBJ2-6; 10 positions match TRBD2. Trimming at V came to 5 bases and at J to 3 bases, leaving 4 bases not matched to a gene. Germline V CDR1 and CDR2: MDHEN, SYDVKM. This CDR3 spans 16 amino acids. DNA for the CDR3: TGTGCCAGCAGTCCTAGCGGGAGCTATGGGGCCAACGTCCTGACTTTC. Residues: CASSPSGSYGANVLTF.

Of note for this clone: Other DNA sequences in this sample translate to the same CDR3. CDR3 protein: CASSLGGREAGNIQYF. The CDR3 DNA follows: TGTGCCAGCAGCTTGGGTGGGCGGGAGGCTGGAAACATTCAGTACTTC. The V and J genes are TRBV5-4 and TRBJ2-4, with 8 bases matching TRBD2. Looked up from germline, CDR1 is SGHNT and CDR2 is YYREEE (reference sequence). The CDR3 is made up of 16 amino acids. V was clipped by 0 bases and J by 6 bases; unmatched bases: 8.

In this sample, this clone turned up many times. The chain carries TRBV7-9 and TRBJ1-3; 12 nucleotides align to TRBD1. The CDR3 length is 18 residues. V shed 5 bases and J 1 base; nucleotides not matched to a gene: 9. The germline CDR1 and CDR2 sequences are SEHNR and FQNEAQ (reference sequence). In DNA, the CDR3 is TGTGCCAGCAGCAGAGACCGGGACAGGGGGCTATCTGGAAACACCATATATTTT. Protein: CASSRDRDRGLSGNTIYF.

This clone has more than one count but fewer than ten. The chain combines TRBV6-5 with TRBJ2-7; the match to TRBD1 covers 8 bases. CDR1 is MNHEY, CDR2 SVGAGI, per germline. With 6 bases clipped from V and 3 bases from J, the junction kept 7 bases outside the gene matches. The CDR3 runs 14 residues. This CDR3 reads CASRGTGGFYEQYF. The CDR3 nucleotides read TGTGCCAGCAGGGGAACAGGGGGATTCTACGAGCAGTACTTC.

The rearrangement joins TRBV15 to TRBJ1-4, with D possibly TRBD1 on 5 matching bases. The CDR3 runs to 15 residues. The V gene's germline CDR1 is LNHNV and CDR2 YYDKDF (reference sequence). V shed 0 bases and J shed 0 bases, with 5 bases lying between them. CDR3 loop: CATSRETATNEKLFF. DNA for the CDR3: TGTGCCACCAGCAGAGAGACAGCAACTAATGAAAAACTGTTTTTT. Full variable domain (outside the CDR3, taken from reference TRBV15 and TRBJ1-4): DAMVIQNPRYQVTQFGKPVTLSCSQTLNHNVMYWYQQKSSQAPKLLFHYYDKDFNNEADTPDNFQSRRPNTSFCFLDIRSPGLGDTAMYLCATSRETATNEKLFFGSGTQLSVL.

This sequence joins TRBV18 and TRBJ1-1, with 7 bases matching TRBD1. Germline assignment: CDR1 KGHSH and CDR2 LQKENI. The trim removed 0 bases at V and 5 bases at J, leaving 6 bases unmatched. This CDR3 region has 15 residues. The CDR3, as DNA: TGTGCCAGCTCACCACCGAAGACAGGGAGGACTGAAGCTTTCTTT. Translating it yields CASSPPKTGRTEAFF.

Only one count was recorded for this clone. The chain has TRBV4-1 and TRBJ2-7, with 7 bases lining up with TRBD1. The CDR3 has 20 residues. J lost 2 bases, V lost 0 bases, and 19 bases had no gene match. In germline, CDR1 is MGHRA, CDR2 YSYEKL. CDR3 region: CASSQDSTLNFDRVPYEQYF. CDR3 in DNA: TGCGCCAGCAGCCAAGACTCCACCCTTAACTTCGACAGGGTTCCCTACGAGCAGTACTTC.

The CDR3 region is CASRATGMNTEAFF. The CDR3 DNA sequence: TGCGCCAGCAGGGCGACAGGGATGAACACTGAAGCTTTCTTT. The V call is TRBV5-1, the J call TRBJ1-1; 7 bases are a match to TRBD1. Germline V gives CDR1 SGHRS, CDR2 YFSETQ. This CDR3 has 14 amino acids. The trim removed 5 bases at V and 0 bases at J, leaving 4 bases unmatched.

For the CDR3, the DNA is TGTGCCAGCAGTTACACCAGCAGGGCCTACGAGCAGTACTTC. Protein product: CASSYTSRAYEQYF. This chain uses TRBV6-6 with TRBJ2-7; maybe TRBD1 (5 bases). The V gene's germline CDR1 is MNHNY and CDR2 SVGAGI (reference sequence). The CDR3 sequence is 14 residues long. V was shortened by 2 bases and J by 2 bases, with 10 bases between the two germline ends.

The CDR3 sequence is CASSPIGLEGTPTDTQYF. CDR3 nucleotides: TGTGCCAGCAGCCCTATAGGTTTAGAGGGGACTCCCACAGATACGCAGTATTTT. The chain has TRBV7-9 and TRBJ2-3; a weak D match, TRBD2 (6 bases). Germline values: CDR1 SEHNR, CDR2 FQNEAQ (reference sequence). Trimming removed 5 bases at V and 2 bases at J, with 23 bases between. CDR3 length equals 18 residues.

The chain joins TRBV11-2 to TRBJ2-5, with D tentatively TRBD1 or TRBD2 (5 bases each). The DNA matches TRBJ2-7 better at its end, which makes the J call doubtful. CDR1 is SGHAT and CDR2 is FQNNGV in the germline V gene. This CDR3 region has 14 residues. The CDR3 coding sequence is TGTGCCAGCAGCCTAGCTGGGGCGAACTACGAGCAGTACTTC. It is translated as CASSLAGANYEQYF.

This chain connects TRBV30 to TRBJ2-7, with D perhaps matching TRBD2 (5 bases). The CDR3 runs to 11 residues. CDR1 is GTSNPN, CDR2 SVGIG, per germline (reference sequence). Trimming cost V 5 bases and J 3 bases, with 8 bases left between them. The CDR3 spells CAWVEGYEQYF. CDR3 bases: TGTGCCTGGGTCGAGGGCTACGAGCAGTACTTC.

This chain uses TRBV7-9 with TRBJ1-5; a possible D gene is TRBD1 (5 bases). CDR1 SEHNR and CDR2 FQNEAQ come from the germline V gene (reference sequence). The CDR3 runs 12 residues. V was pared by 6 bases and J by 4 bases, with 7 bases between. CDR3: CASSKGNQPQHF. In DNA, the CDR3 is TGTGCCAGCAGTAAGGGGAATCAGCCCCAGCATTTT.

In nucleotides, the CDR3 is TGTGCTAGTGGTTTGGGACTAGCGGGAGTCGACGAGCAGTACTTC. Translated: CASGLGLAGVDEQYF. The chain is built from TRBV12-5 and TRBJ2-7; TRBD2 matches 12 bases. Germline V CDR1 and CDR2: LGHNT, FRNRAP. CDR3 length: 15 amino acids. Trimming cost V 1 base and J 5 bases; bases outside gene matches: 3.

This clone was counted a single time. The CDR3 DNA is TGTGCCAGCAGTGTAGCGGGGGGTTCAGATACGCAGTATTTT. Residues: CASSVAGGSDTQYF. The genes are TRBV25-1 and TRBJ2-3; TRBD2 matches at 10 bases. Per the germline V gene, CDR1 is MGHDK and CDR2 is SYGVNS. The length of the CDR3 is 14 residues. With 4 bases clipped from V and 4 bases from J, the junction kept 2 bases outside the gene matches. The complete variable domain, with remaining parts taken from reference TRBV25-1 and TRBJ2-3, reads EADIYQTPRYLVIGTGKKITLECSQTMGHDKMYWYQQDPGMELHLIHYSYGVNSTEKGDLSSESTVSRIRTEHFPLTLESARPSHTSQYLCASSVAGGSDTQYFGPGTRLTVL.

This chain uses TRBV25-1 with TRBJ1-2; the match to TRBD1 covers 9 bases. V shed 5 bases and J 7 bases; nucleotides not matched to a gene: 8. This CDR3 comprises 14 residues. Germline V lookup: CDR1 MGHDK, CDR2 SYGVNS. The CDR3 region has the DNA TGTGCCAGCAGTAAACCGACAGGGGGGGGTGGCTACACCTTC. It encodes CASSKPTGGGGYTF.

This chain uses TRBV5-4 with TRBJ1-2, with D hard to call. This CDR3 contains 15 residues. V lost 4 bases, J lost 8 bases, and 21 bases lay in between. Per germline, CDR1 SGHNT and CDR2 YYREEE (reference sequence). CDR3 in amino acids: CASSGGGRSVGGYTF. Written as DNA, the CDR3 is TGTGCCAGCAGCGGCGGAGGTCGGAGCGTAGGGGGCTACACCTTC.

The chain employs TRBV7-2 and TRBJ2-7; 9 nucleotides agree with TRBD2. This CDR3 is built from 14 residues. Germline lookup yields CDR1 SGHTA and CDR2 FQGNSA. Losses at the gene ends were 6 bases for V and 2 bases for J; bases not matched to a gene: 5. CDR3 amino acids: CASSLAGLTYEQYF. The CDR3 DNA sequence: TGTGCCAGCAGTCTAGCGGGGTTGACCTACGAGCAGTACTTC.

There are many counts of this clone. The chain joins TRBV5-5 to TRBJ1-3, with TRBD1 matching over 12 bases. This CDR3 spans 18 amino acids. Looked up from germline, CDR1 is SGHKS and CDR2 is YYEKEE (reference sequence). Trimming took 4 bases from V and 1 from J; bases not matched to a gene: 9. This chain's CDR3 is CASSRDRDRGLSGNTIYF. DNA for the CDR3: TGTGCCAGCAGCAGAGACCGGGACAGGGGGCTATCTGGAAACACCATATATTTT.

The V gene is TRBV4-2, the J gene TRBJ2-3; TRBD1 is a possible D gene (6 bases). Germline V gives CDR1 LGHNA, CDR2 YNFKEQ. Trimming stripped 4 bases from V and 0 bases from J, with 17 bases between. The CDR3 is 17 amino acids. Here the CDR3 reads CASSLEFGQPSTDTQYF. The CDR3 DNA follows: TGTGCCAGCAGCCTCGAGTTTGGACAGCCTAGCACAGATACGCAGTATTTT.

The gene calls are TRBV7-2 and TRBJ1-2; D is undetermined. Germline lookup yields CDR1 SGHTA and CDR2 FQGNSA. The length of the CDR3 is 15 residues. V was trimmed by 2 bases and J by 0 bases, leaving 10 bases between them. CDR3 in amino acids: CASSLNRETNYGYTF. Here the CDR3 DNA reads TGTGCCAGCAGCTTAAATCGGGAAACTAACTATGGCTACACCTTC.

The genes are TRBV5-1 and TRBJ1-1, with a weak D call TRBD1 (6 bases). CDR3 size: 13 residues. From germline, CDR1 is SGHRS and CDR2 YFSETQ. The V gene lost 6 bases and the J gene lost 1 base, with 10 bases spanning the gap. The CDR3, as DNA: TGCGCCAGCAATCGACAGGAGAACACTGAAGCTTTCTTT. Encoded protein: CASNRQENTEAFF. The complete variable domain, with remaining parts taken from reference TRBV5-1 and TRBJ1-1, reads KAGVTQTPRYLIKTRGQQVTLSCSPISGHRSVSWYQQTPGQGLQFLFEYFSETQRNKGNFPGRFSGRQFSNSRSEMNVSTLELGDSALYLCASNRQENTEAFFGQGTRLTVV.

This clone has only one observation. The genes are TRBV27 and TRBJ2-4; possible D gene TRBD2, 5 bases. The CDR3 length is 13 residues. In germline, CDR1 is MNHEY, CDR2 SMNVEV (reference sequence). V dropped 6 bases and J dropped 0 bases, with 6 bases sitting between them. In DNA form, the CDR3 reads TGTGCCAGCAGGGACTTAGCCAAAAACATTCAGTACTTC. Its translation is CASRDLAKNIQYF.

The chain uses TRBV4-1 and TRBJ1-1, with 8 bases aligning to TRBD1. V lost 5 bases to trimming and J lost 6 bases; unmatched junction nucleotides: 11. The CDR3 has 15 residues. Germline values: CDR1 MGHRA, CDR2 YSYEKL. DNA for the CDR3: TGCGCCAGCAGCTCTGGACAGGGTTTTGTATCTGAAGCTTTCTTT. As protein: CASSSGQGFVSEAFF.